This T cell receptor (beta chain) is from a study of blood T cell repertoires in COVID-19. Study in general: Acute-phase and convalescent COVID-19 samples originated in the United States, Italy and Spain. In each case, the material was cDNA or gDNA derived from T cells, B-cell-depleted T cells, or PBMCs.

The V and J ends lost 10 bases and 4 bases respectively, with 14 bases between them. The CDR3 sequence is 13 residues long. Germline CDR1 MNHEY, CDR2 SVGAGI. Using immunoSEQ multiplex PCR, the repertoire was profiled, and TCRdb retains in-frame clones only, with some absent. Of fewer than 400,000 clones in the sample, roughly 85% were seen once. The chain employs TRBV6-5 and TRBJ2-1; possibly TRBD2 for D (5 bases). The source of this sequence is a woman aged 18-30 years with acute or convalescent COVID-19. Source material: peripheral blood. The CDR3 DNA follows: TGTGCCACCTACTACGGGGTGTACAATGAGCAGTTCTTC. Translated: CATYYGVYNEQFF.